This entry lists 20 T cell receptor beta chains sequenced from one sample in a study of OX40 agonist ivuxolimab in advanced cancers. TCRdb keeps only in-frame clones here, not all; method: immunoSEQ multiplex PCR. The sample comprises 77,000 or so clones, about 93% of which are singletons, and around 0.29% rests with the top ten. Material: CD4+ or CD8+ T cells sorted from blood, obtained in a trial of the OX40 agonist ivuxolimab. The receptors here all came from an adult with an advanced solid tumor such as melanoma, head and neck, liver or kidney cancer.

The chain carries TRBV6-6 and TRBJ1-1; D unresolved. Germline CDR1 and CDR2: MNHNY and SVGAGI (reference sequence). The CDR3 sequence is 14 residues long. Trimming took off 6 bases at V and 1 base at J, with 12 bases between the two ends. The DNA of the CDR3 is TGTGCCAGCAGCCTGGTTACGTCGAACACTGAAGCTTTCTTT. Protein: CASSLVTSNTEAFF.

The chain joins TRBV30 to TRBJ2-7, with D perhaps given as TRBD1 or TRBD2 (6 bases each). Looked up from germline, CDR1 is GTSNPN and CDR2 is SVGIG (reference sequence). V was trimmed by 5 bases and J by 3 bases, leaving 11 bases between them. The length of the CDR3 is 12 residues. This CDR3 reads CAWGGQSYEQYF. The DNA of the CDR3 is TGTGCCTGGGGGGGGCAGAGCTACGAGCAGTACTTC.

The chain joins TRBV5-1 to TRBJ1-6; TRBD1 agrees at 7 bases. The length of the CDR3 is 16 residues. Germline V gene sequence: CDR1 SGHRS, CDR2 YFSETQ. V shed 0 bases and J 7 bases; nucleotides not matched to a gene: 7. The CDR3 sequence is CASSLGTGTQNSPLHF. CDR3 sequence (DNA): TGCGCCAGCAGCTTGGGGACAGGTACCCAAAATTCACCCCTCCACTTT.

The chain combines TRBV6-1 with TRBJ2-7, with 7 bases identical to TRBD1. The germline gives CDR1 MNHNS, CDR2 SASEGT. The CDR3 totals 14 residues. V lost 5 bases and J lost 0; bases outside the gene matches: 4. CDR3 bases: TGTGCCAGCAGTCAACAGGGGTTCTCCTACGAGCAGTACTTC. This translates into CASSQQGFSYEQYF.

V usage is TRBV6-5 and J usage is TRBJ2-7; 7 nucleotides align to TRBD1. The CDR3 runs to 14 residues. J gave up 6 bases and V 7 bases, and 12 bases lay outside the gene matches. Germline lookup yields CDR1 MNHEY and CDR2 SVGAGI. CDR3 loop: CASNDRVTRGEQYF. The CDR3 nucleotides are TGTGCCAGCAATGACAGGGTAACAAGGGGCGAGCAGTACTTC.

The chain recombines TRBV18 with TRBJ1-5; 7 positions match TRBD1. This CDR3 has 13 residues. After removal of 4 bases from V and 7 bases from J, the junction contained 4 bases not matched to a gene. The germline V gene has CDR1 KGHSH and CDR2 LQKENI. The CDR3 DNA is TGTGCCAGCTCACTTCCAGGGGGGCAGCCCCAGCATTTT. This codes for CASSLPGGQPQHF.

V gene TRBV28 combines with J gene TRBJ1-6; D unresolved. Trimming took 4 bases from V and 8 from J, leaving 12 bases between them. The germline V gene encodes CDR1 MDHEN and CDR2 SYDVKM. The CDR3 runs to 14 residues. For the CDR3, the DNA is TGTGCCAGCAGTTCCCCTCAGTACCATTCACCCCTCCACTTT. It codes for CASSSPQYHSPLHF.

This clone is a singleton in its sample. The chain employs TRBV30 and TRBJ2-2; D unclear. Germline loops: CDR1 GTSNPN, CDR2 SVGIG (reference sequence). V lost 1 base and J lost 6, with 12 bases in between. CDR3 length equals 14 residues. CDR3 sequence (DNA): TGTGCCTGGAGTGCCTCAGCCGGAGCCGGGGAGCTGTTTTTT. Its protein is CAWSASAGAGELFF.

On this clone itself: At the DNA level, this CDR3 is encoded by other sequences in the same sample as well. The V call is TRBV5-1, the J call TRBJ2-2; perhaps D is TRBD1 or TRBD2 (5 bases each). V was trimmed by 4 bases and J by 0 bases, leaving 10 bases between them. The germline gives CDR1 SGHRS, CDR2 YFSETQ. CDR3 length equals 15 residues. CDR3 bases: TGCGCCAGCAGCCCCGGGACCGCGAACACCGGGGAGCTGTTTTTT. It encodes CASSPGTANTGELFF.

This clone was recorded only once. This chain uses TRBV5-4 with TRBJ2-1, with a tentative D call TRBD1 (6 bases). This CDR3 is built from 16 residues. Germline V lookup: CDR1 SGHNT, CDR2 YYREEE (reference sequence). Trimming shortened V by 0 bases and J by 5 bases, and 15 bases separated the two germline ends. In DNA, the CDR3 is TGTGCCAGCAGCTTGGCCCCCCGACAGGTCAACAATGAGCAGTTCTTC. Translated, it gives CASSLAPRQVNNEQFF.

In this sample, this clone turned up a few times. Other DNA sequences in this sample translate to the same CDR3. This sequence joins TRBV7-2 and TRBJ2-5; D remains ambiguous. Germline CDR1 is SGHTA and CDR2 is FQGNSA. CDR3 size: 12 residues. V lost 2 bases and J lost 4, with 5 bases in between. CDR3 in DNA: TGTGCCAGCAGCTTATACTCAGAGACCCAGTACTTC. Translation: CASSLYSETQYF.

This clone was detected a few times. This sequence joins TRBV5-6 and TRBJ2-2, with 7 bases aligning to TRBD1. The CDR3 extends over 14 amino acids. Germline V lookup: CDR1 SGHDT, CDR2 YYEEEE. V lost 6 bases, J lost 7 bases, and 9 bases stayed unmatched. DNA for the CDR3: TGTGCCAGCACCTCAAACAGGGGCGGCGGGGAGCTGTTTTTT. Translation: CASTSNRGGGELFF.

CDR3 residues: CASSTSDNTQYF. CDR3 in DNA: TGTGCCAGCAGCACTAGCGACAATACGCAGTATTTT. The V and J genes are TRBV7-9 and TRBJ2-3; 7 positions match TRBD2. The CDR3 has 12 residues. Germline trimming cut 5 bases from V and 7 bases from J; bases unmatched to any gene: 3. Germline loops: CDR1 SEHNR, CDR2 FQNEAQ (reference sequence).

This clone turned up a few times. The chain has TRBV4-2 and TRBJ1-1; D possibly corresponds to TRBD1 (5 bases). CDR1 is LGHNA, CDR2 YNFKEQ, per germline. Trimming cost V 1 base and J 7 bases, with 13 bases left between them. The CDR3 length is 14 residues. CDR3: CASSQGRQLGEAFF. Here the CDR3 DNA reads TGTGCCAGCAGCCAAGGTCGACAGTTAGGTGAAGCTTTCTTT.

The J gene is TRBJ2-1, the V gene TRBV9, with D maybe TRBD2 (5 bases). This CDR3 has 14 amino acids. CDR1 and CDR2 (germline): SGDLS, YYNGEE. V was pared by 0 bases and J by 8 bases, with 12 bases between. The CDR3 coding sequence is TGTGCCAGCAGCGTAGGCGGGTCCTCCGATGAGCAGTTCTTC. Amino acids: CASSVGGSSDEQFF.

CDR3 in DNA: TGTGCCAGCAGCTTGGCCCGGGCACAGTATAATTCACCCCTCCACTTT. Amino acids: CASSLARAQYNSPLHF. The chain is built from TRBV5-5 and TRBJ1-6; D is uncertain. The germline V gene has CDR1 SGHKS and CDR2 YYEKEE (reference sequence). V gave up 0 bases and J gave up 4 bases, with 11 bases separating them. The CDR3 has 16 residues. Full variable domain (remainder filled in from reference TRBV5-5 and TRBJ1-6): DAGVTQSPTHLIKTRGQQVTLRCSPISGHKSVSWYQQVLGQGPQFIFQYYEKEERGRGNFPDRFSARQFPNYSSELNVNALLLGDSALYLCASSLARAQYNSPLHFGNGTRLTVT.

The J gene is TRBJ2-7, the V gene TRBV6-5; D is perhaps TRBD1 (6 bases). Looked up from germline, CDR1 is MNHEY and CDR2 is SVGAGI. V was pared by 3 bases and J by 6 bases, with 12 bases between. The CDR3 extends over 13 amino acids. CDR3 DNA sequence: TGTGCCAGCAGTTATCTCCAGGGGACCGAGCAGTACTTC. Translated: CASSYLQGTEQYF.

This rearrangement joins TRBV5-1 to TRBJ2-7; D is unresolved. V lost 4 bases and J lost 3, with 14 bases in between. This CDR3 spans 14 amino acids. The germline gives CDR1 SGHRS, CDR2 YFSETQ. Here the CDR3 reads CASSPGPLYYEQYF. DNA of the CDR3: TGCGCCAGCAGCCCGGGTCCACTCTACTACGAGCAGTACTTC.

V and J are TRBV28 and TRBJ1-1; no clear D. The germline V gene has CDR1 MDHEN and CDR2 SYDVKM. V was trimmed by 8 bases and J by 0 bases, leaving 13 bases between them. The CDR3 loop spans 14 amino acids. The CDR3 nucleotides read TGTGCCAGCGTAGGTGGCACATTGAACACTGAAGCTTTCTTT. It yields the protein CASVGGTLNTEAFF.

The DNA of the CDR3 is TGTGCCAGCAGCTTGGATGGGGCGTATGGCTACACCTTC. Amino acids: CASSLDGAYGYTF. The chain couples TRBV5-5 to TRBJ1-2; TRBD1 is a possible D gene (5 bases). The CDR3 is 13 residues long. Between the trimmed V and J ends, which lost 0 bases and 5 bases, there was a span of 8 bases. Germline V gene lookup returns CDR1 SGHKS and CDR2 YYEKEE (reference sequence).